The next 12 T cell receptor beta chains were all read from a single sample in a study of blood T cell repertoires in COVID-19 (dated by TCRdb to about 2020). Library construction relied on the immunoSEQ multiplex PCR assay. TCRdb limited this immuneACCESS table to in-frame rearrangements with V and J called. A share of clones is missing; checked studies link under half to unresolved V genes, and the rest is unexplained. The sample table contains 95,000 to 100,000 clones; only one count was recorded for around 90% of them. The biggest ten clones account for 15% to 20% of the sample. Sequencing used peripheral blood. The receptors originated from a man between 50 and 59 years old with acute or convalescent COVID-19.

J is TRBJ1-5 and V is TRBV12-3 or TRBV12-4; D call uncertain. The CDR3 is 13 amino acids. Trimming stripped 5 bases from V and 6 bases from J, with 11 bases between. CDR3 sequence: CASSPLHSQPQHF. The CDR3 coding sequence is TGTGCCAGCAGTCCACTCCACAGTCAGCCCCAGCATTTT.

The CDR3 protein is CSVEHNEKLFF. The CDR3 DNA reads TGCAGCGTTGAACATAATGAAAAACTGTTTTTT. This sequence joins TRBV29-1 and TRBJ1-4; D unresolved. From germline, CDR1 is SQVTM and CDR2 ANQGSEA. V lost 2 bases and J 4 bases, leaving 2 bases between the germline ends. CDR3 size: 11 residues.

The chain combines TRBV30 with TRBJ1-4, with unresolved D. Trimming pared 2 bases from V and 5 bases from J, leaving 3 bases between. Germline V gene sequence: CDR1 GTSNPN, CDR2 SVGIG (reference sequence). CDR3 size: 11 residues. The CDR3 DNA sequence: TGTGCCTGGAGTCCGAATGAAAAACTGTTTTTT. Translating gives CAWSPNEKLFF.

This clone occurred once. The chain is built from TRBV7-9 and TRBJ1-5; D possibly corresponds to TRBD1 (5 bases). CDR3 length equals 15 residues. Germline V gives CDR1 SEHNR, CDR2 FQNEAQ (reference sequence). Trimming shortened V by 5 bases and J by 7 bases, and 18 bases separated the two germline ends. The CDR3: CASSLERGDRQPQHF. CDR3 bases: TGTGCCAGCAGCCTCGAGCGGGGGGATAGGCAGCCCCAGCATTTT.

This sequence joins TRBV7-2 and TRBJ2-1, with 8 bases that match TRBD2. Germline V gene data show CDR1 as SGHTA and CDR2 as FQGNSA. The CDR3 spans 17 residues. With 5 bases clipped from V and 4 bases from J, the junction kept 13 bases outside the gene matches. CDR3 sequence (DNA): TGTGCCAGCAGCCCCTCGGGGGGGCCAACCCTATACAATGAGCAGTTCTTC. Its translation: CASSPSGGPTLYNEQFF.

The DNA for the CDR3 is TGCGCCAGCAGCCAGGTTACAGGGTTGGGTGGAGAAAAACTGTTTTTT. As protein: CASSQVTGLGGEKLFF. The rearrangement links TRBV4-3 to TRBJ1-4; D perhaps matches TRBD1 (6 bases). Germline CDR1 and CDR2: LGHNA and YSLEER. The CDR3 runs 16 residues. The germline V and J ends were trimmed by 3 bases and 8 bases, with 19 bases remaining between them.

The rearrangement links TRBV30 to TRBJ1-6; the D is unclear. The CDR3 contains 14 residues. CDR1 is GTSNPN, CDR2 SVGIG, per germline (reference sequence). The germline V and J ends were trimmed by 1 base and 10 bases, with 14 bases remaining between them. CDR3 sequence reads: CAWSAVSGVSPLHF. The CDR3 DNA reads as TGTGCCTGGAGTGCGGTCTCCGGGGTGTCACCCCTCCACTTT.

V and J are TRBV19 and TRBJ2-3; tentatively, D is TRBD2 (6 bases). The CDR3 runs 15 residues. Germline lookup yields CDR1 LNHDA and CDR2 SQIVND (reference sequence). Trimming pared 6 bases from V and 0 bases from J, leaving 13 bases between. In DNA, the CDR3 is TGTGCCAGTAGGGACCCGGGACTCAGCACAGATACGCAGTATTTT. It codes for CASRDPGLSTDTQYF.

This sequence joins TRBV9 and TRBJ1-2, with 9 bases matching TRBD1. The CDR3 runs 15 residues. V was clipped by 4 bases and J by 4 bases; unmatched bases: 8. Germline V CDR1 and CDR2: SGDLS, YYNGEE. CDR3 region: CASSTPGQGGYGYTF. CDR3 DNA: TGTGCCAGCAGCACCCCGGGACAGGGCGGCTATGGCTACACCTTC.

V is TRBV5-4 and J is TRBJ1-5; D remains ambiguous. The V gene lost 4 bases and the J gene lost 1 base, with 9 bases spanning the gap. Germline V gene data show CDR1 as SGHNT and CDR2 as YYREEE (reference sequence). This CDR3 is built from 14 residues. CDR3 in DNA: TGTGCCAGCAGCAACACCGGGAGCAATCAGCCCCAGCATTTT. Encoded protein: CASSNTGSNQPQHF.

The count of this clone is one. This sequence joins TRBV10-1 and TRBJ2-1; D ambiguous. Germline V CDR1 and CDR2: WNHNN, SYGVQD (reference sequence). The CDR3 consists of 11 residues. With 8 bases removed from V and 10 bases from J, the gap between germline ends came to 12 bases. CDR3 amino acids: CASADTWEQFF. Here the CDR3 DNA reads TGCGCCAGCGCCGACACCTGGGAGCAGTTCTTC.

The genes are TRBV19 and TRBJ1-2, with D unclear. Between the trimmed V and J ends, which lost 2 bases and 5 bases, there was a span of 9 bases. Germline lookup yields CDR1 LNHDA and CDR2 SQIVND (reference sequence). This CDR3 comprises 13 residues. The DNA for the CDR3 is TGTGCCAGTAGTATACCGTTCTTTTATGGCTACACCTTC. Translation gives CASSIPFFYGYTF.